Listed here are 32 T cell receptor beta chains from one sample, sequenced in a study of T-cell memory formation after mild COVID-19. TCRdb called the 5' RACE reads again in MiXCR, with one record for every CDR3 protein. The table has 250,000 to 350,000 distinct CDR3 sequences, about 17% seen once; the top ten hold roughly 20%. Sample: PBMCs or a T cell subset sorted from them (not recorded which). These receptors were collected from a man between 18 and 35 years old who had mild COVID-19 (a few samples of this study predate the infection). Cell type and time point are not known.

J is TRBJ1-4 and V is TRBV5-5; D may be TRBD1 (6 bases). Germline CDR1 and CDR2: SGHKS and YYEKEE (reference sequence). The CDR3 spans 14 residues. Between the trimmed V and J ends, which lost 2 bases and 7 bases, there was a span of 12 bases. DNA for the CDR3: TGTGCCAGCAGCTTTGAGGGGGTTGGTGAAAAACTGTTTTTT. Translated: CASSFEGVGEKLFF.

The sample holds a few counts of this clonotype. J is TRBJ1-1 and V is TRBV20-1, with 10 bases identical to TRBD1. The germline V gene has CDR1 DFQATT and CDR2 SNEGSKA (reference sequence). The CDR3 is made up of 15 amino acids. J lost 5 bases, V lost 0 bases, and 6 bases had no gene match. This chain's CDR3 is CSARDPDRGRTEAFF. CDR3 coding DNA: TGCAGTGCTAGAGATCCCGACAGGGGGCGAACTGAAGCTTTCTTT.

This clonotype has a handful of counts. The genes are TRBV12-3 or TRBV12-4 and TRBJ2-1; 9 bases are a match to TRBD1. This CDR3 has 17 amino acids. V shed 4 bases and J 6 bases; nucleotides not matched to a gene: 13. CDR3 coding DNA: TGTGCCAGCAGTTCTATCTTTCGACAGGGGGGAGGCAATGAGCAGTTCTTC. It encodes CASSSIFRQGGGNEQFF.

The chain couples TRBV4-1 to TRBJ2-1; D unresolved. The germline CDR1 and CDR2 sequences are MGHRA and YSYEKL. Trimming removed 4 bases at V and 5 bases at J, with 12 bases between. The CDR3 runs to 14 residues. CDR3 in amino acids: CASSPPSQDNEQFF. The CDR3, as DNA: TGCGCCAGCAGCCCGCCGTCCCAGGACAATGAGCAGTTCTTC.

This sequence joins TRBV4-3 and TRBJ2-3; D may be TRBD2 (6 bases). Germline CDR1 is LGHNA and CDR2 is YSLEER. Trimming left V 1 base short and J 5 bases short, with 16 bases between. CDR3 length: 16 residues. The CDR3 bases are TGCGCCAGCAGCCAAGCTTGGCGGGGTCAGGGAGATACGCAGTATTTT. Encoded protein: CASSQAWRGQGDTQYF.

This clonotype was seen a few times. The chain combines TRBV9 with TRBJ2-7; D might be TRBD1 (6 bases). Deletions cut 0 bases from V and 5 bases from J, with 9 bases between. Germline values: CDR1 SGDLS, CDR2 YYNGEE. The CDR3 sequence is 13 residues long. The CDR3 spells CASSVDGDNEQYF. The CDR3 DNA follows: TGTGCCAGCAGCGTAGATGGGGACAACGAGCAGTACTTC.

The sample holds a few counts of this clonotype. CDR3 in DNA: TGCGCCAGCAGCTTGGTAATGGAGACCCAGTACTTC. This gives the protein CASSLVMETQYF. This chain connects TRBV5-1 to TRBJ2-5, with D unclear. V was cut by 0 bases and J by 5 bases, with 5 bases left in between. This CDR3 spans 12 amino acids. The germline CDR1 and CDR2 sequences are SGHRS and YFSETQ.

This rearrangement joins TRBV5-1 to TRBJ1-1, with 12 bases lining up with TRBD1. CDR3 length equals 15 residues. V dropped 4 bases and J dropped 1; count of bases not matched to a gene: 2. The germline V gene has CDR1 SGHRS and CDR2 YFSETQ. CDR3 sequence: CASSQGQGANTEAFF. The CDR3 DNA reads TGCGCCAGCAGCCAGGGACAGGGGGCGAACACTGAAGCTTTCTTT.

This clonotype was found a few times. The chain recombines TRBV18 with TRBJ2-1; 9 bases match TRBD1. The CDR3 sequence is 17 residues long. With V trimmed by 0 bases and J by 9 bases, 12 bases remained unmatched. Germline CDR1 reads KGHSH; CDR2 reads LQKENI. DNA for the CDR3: TGTGCCAGCTCACCACCGTTGGGGACAGGGATCCTCGGTGAGCAGTTCTTC. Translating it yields CASSPPLGTGILGEQFF.

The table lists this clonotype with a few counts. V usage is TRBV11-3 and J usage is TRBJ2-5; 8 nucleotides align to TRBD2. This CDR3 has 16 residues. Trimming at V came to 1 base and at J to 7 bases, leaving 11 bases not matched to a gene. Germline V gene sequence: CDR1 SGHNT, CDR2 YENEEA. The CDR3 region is CASSLVTSGPGGTQYF. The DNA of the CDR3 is TGTGCCAGCAGCTTAGTTACTAGCGGCCCGGGCGGGACCCAGTACTTC.

Here the CDR3 DNA reads TGCGCCAGCAGCCAAGAAAGGGTGGGAGGTGTGGAGACCCAGTACTTC. This sequence encodes CASSQERVGGVETQYF. The chain joins TRBV4-3 to TRBJ2-5; TRBD2 might be the D (6 bases). The V gene lost 0 bases and the J gene lost 5 bases, with 16 bases spanning the gap. CDR1 and CDR2 from the germline V gene are LGHNA and YSLEER. The CDR3 length is 16 residues.

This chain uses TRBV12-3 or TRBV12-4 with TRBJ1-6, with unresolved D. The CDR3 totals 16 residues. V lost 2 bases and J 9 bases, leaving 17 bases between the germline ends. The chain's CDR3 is CASSLNVRTPGSPLHF. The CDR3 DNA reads TGTGCCAGCAGTTTAAACGTCCGTACCCCTGGTTCACCCCTCCACTTT.

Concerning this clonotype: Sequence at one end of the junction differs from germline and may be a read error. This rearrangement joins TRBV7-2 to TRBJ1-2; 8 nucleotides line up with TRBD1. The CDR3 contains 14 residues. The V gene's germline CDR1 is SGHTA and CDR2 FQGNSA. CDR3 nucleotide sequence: TGTGACAGCAGCCGCGGACAGGGAGGGCATGGCTACACCTTC. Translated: CDSSRGQGGHGYTF.

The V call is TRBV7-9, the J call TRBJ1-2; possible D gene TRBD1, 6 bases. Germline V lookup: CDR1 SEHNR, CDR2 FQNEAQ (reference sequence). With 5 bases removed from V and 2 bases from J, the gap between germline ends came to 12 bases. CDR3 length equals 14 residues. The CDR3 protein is CASSGWTDNYGYTF. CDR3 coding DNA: TGTGCCAGCAGCGGTTGGACAGACAACTATGGCTACACCTTC.

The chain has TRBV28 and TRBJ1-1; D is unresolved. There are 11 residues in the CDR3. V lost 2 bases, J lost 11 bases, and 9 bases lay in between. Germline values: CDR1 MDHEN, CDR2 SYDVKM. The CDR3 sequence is CASSLKGMAFF. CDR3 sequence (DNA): TGTGCCAGCAGTTTAAAAGGGATGGCTTTCTTT.

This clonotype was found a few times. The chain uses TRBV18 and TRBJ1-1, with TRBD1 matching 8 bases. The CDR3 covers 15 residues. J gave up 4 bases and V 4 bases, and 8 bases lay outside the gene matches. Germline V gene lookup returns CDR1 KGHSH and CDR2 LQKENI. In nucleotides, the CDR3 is TGTGCCAGCTCACTGAGGACAGGGATGCCCACTGAAGCTTTCTTT. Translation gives CASSLRTGMPTEAFF.

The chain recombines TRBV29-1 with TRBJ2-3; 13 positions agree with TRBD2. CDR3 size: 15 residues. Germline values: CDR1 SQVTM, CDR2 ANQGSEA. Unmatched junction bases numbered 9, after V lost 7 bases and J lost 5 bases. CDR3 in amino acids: CSALAGGQEGDTQYF. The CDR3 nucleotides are TGCAGCGCACTAGCGGGGGGGCAAGAGGGAGATACGCAGTATTTT.

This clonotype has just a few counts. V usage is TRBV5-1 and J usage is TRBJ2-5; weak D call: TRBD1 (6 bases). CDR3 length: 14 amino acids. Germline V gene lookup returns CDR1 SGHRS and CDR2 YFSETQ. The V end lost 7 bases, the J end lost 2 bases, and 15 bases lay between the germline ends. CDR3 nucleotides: TGCGCCAGCGGGAACGGACAGACTCAAGAGACCCAGTACTTC. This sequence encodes CASGNGQTQETQYF.

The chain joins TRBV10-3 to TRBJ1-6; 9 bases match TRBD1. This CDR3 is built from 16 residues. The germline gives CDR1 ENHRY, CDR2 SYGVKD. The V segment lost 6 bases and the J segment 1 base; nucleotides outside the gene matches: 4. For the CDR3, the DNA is TGTGCCATCAGCGAACAGGGGGCGTCCTATAATTCACCCCTCCACTTT. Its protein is CAISEQGASYNSPLHF.

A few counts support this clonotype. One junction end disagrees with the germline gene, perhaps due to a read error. The CDR3 region is CASRADTVSVF. CDR3 nucleotides: TGTGCCAGCAGGGCCGACACTGTCTCGGTTTTT. V gene TRBV27 combines with J gene TRBJ1-1, with D unclear. This CDR3 has 11 amino acids. Germline CDR1 reads MNHEY; CDR2 reads SMNVEV (reference sequence).

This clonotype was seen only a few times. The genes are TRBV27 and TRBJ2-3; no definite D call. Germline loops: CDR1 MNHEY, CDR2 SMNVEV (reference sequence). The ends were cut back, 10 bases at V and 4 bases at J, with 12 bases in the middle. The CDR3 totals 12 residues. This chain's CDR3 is CATSRIPDTQYF. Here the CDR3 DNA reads TGTGCCACCTCGAGGATCCCAGATACGCAGTATTTT.

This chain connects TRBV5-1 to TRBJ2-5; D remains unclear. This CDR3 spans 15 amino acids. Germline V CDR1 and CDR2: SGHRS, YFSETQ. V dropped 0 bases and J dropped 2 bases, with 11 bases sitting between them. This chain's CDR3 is CASSLGHGVQETQYF. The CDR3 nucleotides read TGCGCCAGCAGCTTGGGCCATGGGGTTCAAGAGACCCAGTACTTC.

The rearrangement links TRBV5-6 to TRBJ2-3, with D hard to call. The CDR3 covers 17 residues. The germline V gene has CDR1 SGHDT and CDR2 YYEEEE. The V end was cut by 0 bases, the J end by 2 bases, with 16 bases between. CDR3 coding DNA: TGTGCCAGCAGCTTGGATAGATCAGCGTCCCTCACAGATACGCAGTATTTT. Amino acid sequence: CASSLDRSASLTDTQYF.

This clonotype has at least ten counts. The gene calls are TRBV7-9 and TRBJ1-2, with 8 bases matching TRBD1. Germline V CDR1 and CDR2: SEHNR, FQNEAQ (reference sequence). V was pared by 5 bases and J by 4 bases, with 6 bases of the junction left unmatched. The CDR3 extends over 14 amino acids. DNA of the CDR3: TGTGCCAGCAGCCGGGCAGGGGGCATCTATGGCTACACCTTC. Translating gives CASSRAGGIYGYTF.

The CDR3: CASSPVSEGYTF. In DNA, the CDR3 is TGTGCCAGCTCACCAGTATCTGAAGGCTACACCTTC. The chain uses TRBV18 and TRBJ1-2; no definite D call. The CDR3 length is 12 residues. Trimming left V 2 bases short and J 8 bases short, with 9 bases between. Germline CDR1 KGHSH, CDR2 LQKENI.

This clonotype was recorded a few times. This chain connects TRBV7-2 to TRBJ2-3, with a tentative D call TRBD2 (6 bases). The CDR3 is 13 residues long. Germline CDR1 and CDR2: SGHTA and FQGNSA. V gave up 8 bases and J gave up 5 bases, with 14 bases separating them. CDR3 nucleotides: TGTGCCAGCTTGCTCGCGGGGAGAGATACGCAGTATTTT. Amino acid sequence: CASLLAGRDTQYF.

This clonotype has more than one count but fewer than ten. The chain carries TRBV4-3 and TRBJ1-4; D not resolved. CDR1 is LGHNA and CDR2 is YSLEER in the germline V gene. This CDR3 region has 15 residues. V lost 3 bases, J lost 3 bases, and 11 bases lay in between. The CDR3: CASSHRGRSNEKLFF. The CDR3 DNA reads TGCGCCAGCAGCCACCGTGGCAGATCTAATGAAAAACTGTTTTTT.

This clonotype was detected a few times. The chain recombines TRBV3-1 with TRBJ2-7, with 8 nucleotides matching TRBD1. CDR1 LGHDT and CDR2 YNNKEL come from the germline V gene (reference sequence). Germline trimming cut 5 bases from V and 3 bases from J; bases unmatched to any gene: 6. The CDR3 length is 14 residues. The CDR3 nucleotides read TGTGCCAGCAGCACATCAGGGGGCGTCTACGAGCAGTACTTC. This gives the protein CASSTSGGVYEQYF.

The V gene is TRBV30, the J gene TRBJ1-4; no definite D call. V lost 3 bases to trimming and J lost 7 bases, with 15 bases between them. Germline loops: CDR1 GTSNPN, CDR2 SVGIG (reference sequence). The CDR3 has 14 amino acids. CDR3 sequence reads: CAWSPSQVAEKLFF. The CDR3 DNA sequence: TGTGCCTGGAGCCCTAGTCAGGTCGCTGAAAAACTGTTTTTT.

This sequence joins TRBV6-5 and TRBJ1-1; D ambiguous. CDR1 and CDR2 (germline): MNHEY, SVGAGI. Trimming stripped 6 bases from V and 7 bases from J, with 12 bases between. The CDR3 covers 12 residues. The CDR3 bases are TGTGCCAGCAGAGTGCCGGGCGGTGAAGCTTTCTTT. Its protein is CASRVPGGEAFF.

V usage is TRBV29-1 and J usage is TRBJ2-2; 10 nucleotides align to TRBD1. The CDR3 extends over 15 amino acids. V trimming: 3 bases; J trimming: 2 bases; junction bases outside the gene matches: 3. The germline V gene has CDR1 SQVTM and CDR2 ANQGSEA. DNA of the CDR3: TGCAGCGTTGAGTGGGACAGGGGAAACACCGGGGAGCTGTTTTTT. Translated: CSVEWDRGNTGELFF.

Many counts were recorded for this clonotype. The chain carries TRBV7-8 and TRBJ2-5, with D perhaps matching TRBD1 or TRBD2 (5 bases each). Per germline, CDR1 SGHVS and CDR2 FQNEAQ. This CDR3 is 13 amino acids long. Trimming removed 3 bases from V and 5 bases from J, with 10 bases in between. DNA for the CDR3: TGTGCCAGCAGCTTCGGGTGGGGGGAGACCCAGTACTTC. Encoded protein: CASSFGWGETQYF. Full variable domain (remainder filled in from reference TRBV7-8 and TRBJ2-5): GAGVSQSPRYKVAKRGQDVALRCDPISGHVSLFWYQQALGQGPEFLTYFQNEAQLDKSGLPSDRFFAERPEGSVSTLKIQRTQQEDSAVYLCASSFGWGETQYFGPGTRLLVL.